The sequence of this TCR beta chain was determined in a study of tumor-infiltrating lymphocytes in localized non-small cell lung cancer. Germline CDR1 SGHKS, CDR2 YYEKEE (reference sequence). The trim removed 4 bases at V and 5 bases at J, leaving 3 bases unmatched. The CDR3 spans 13 residues. Sequencing used immunoSEQ multiplex PCR; TCRdb keeps in-frame clones, though not all of them. The repertoire holds about 12,000 clones, with about 85% as singletons. The sequence was obtained from a human donor with non-small cell lung cancer. This rearrangement joins TRBV5-5 to TRBJ1-5, with 7 bases aligning to TRBD1. The sample consisted of lung tumor tissue. CDR3 in DNA: TGTGCCAGCAGCCAGGGGGTCGATCAGCCCCAGCATTTT. This gives the protein CASSQGVDQPQHF.